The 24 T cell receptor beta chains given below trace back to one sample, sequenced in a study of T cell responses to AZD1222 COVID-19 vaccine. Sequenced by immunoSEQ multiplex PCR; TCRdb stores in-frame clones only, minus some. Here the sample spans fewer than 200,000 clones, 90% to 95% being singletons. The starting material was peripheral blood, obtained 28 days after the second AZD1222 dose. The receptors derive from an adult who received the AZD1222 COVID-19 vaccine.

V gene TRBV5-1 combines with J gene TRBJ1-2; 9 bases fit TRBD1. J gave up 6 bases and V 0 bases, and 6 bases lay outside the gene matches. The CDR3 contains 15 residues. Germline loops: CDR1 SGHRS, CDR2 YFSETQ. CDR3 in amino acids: CASSLVQGARDGYTF. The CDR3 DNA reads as TGCGCCAGCAGCTTGGTACAGGGGGCACGGGATGGCTACACCTTC. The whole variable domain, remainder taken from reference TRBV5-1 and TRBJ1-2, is KAGVTQTPRYLIKTRGQQVTLSCSPISGHRSVSWYQQTPGQGLQFLFEYFSETQRNKGNFPGRFSGRQFSNSRSEMNVSTLELGDSALYLCASSLVQGARDGYTFGSGTRLTVV.

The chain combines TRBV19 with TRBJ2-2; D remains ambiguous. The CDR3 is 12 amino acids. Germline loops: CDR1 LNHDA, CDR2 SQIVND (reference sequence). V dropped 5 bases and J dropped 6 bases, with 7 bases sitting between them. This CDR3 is CASSSYPGELFF. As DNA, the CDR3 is TGTGCCAGTAGTTCCTATCCCGGGGAGCTGTTTTTT.

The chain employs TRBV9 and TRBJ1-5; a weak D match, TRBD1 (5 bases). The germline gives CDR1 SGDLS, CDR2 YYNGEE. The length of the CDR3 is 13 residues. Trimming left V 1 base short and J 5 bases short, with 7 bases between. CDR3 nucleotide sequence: TGTGCCAGCAGCGTACGGGGGGATCAGCCCCAGCATTTT. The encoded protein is CASSVRGDQPQHF. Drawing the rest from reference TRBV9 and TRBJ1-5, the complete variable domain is DSGVTQTPKHLITATGQRVTLRCSPRSGDLSVYWYQQSLDQGLQFLIQYYNGEERAKGNILERFSAQQFPDLHSELNLSSLELGDSALYFCASSVRGDQPQHFGDGTRLSIL.

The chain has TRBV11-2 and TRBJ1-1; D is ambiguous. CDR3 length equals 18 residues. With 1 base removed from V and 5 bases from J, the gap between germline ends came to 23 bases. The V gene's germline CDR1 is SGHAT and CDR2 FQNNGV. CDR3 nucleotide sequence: TGTGCCAGCAGCTTAGTTGGGTCGGCTGCCGGCGGTCGGACTGAAGCTTTCTTT. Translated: CASSLVGSAAGGRTEAFF.

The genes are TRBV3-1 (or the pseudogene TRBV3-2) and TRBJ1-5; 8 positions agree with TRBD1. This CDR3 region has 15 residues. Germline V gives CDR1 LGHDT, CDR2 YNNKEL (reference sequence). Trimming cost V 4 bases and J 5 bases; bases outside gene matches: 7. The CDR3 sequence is CASSLRQGYDQPQHF. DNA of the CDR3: TGTGCCAGCAGCCTCCGACAGGGGTATGATCAGCCCCAGCATTTT.

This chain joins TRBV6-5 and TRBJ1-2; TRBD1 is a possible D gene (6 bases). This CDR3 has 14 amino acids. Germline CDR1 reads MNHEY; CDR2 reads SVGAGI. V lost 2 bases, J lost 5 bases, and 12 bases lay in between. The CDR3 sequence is CASSYPGQQYGYTF. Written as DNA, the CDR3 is TGTGCCAGCAGTTACCCCGGACAGCAGTATGGCTACACCTTC.

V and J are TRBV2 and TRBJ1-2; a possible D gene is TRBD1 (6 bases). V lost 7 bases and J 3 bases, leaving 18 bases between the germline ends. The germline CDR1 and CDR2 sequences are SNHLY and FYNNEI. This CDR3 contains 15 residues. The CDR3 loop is CASTLMLGADYGYTF. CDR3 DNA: TGTGCCAGCACCCTGATGTTGGGGGCAGACTATGGCTACACCTTC.

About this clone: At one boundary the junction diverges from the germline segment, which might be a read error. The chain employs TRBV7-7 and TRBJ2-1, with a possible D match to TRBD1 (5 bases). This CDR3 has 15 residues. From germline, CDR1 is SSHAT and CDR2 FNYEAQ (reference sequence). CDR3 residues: CASSLVAGTYNEQFF. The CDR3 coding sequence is TGTGCTAGCAGCTTAGTCGCAGGGACCTACAATGAGCAGTTCTTC.

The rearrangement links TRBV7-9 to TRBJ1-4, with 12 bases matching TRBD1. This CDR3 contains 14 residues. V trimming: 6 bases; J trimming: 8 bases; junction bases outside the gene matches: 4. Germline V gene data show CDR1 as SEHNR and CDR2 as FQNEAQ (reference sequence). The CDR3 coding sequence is TGTGCCAGCAGTCGGGACAGGGGGCAGGAAAAACTGTTTTTT. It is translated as CASSRDRGQEKLFF.

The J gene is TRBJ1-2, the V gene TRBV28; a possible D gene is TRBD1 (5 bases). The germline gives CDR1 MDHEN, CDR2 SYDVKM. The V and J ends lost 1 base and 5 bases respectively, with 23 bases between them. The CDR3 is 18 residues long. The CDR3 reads CASSLLPPGQGTGYGYTF. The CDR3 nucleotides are TGTGCCAGCAGTTTATTACCCCCCGGGCAGGGAACGGGTTATGGCTACACCTTC.

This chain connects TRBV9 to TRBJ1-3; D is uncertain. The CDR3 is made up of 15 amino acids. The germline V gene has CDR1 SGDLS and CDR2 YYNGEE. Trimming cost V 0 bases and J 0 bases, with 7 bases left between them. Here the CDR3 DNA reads TGTGCCAGCAGCGTAGCTCCGGCCTCTGGAAACACCATATATTTT. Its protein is CASSVAPASGNTIYF.

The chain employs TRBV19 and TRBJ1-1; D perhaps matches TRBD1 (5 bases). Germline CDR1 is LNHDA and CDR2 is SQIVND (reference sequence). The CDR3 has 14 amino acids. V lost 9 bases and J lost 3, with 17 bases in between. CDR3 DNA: TGTGCCAGCCCGCCCTTGGGAGGGGACACTGAAGCTTTCTTT. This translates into CASPPLGGDTEAFF. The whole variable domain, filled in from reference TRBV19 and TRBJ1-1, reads DGGITQSPKYLFRKEGQNVTLSCEQNLNHDAMYWYRQDPGQGLRLIYYSQIVNDFQKGDIAEGYSVSREKKESFPLTVTSAQKNPTAFYLCASPPLGGDTEAFFGQGTRLTVV.

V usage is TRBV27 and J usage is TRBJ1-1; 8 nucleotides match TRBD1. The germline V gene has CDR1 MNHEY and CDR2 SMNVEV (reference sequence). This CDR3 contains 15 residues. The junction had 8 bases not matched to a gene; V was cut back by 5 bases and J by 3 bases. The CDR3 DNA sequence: TGTGCCAGCAGTAAACAGGGGGGGCTCTACACTGAAGCTTTCTTT. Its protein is CASSKQGGLYTEAFF.

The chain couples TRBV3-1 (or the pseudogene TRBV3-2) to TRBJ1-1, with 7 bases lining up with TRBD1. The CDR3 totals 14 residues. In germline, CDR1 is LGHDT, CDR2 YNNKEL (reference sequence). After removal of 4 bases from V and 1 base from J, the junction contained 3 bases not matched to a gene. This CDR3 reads CASSPGGANTEAFF. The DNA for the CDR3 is TGTGCCAGCAGCCCAGGGGGGGCGAACACTGAAGCTTTCTTT.

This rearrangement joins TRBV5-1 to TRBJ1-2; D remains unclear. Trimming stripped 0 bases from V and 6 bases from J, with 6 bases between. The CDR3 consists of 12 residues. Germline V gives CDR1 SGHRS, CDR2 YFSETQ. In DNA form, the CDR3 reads TGCGCCAGCAGCTTGGGGTGGGATGGCTACACCTTC. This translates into CASSLGWDGYTF.

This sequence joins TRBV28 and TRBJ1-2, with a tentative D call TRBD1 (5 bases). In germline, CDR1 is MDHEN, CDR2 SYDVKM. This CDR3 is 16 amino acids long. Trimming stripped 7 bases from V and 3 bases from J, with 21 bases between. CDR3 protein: CASIRGPPTGDYGYTF. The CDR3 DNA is TGTGCCAGCATCCGGGGACCGCCGACTGGGGACTATGGCTACACCTTC.

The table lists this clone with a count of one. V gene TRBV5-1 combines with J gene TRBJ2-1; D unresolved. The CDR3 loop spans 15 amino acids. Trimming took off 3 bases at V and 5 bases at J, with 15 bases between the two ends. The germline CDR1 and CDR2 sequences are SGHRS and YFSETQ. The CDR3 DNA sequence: TGCGCCAGCAGCTCCCAGCGCGTCGGAGACAATGAGCAGTTCTTC. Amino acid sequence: CASSSQRVGDNEQFF.

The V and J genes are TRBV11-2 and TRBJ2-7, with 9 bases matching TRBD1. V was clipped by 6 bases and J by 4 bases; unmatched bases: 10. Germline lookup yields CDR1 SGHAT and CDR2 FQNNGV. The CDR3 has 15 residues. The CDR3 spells CASRIPGQGQYEQYF. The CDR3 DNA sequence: TGTGCCAGCAGAATACCGGGACAGGGCCAATACGAGCAGTACTTC.

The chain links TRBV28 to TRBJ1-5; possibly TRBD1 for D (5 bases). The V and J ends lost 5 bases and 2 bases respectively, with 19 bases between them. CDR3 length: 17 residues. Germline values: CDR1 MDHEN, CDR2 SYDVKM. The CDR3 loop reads CASSPPGHSQGNQPQHF. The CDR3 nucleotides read TGTGCCAGCAGTCCTCCCGGACACTCCCAGGGCAATCAGCCCCAGCATTTT.

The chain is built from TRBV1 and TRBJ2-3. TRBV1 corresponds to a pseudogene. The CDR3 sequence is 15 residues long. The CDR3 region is CTSSQDRGTTDTQYF. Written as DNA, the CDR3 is TGCACCAGCAGCCAAGATCGAGGGACCACAGATACGCAGTATTTT.

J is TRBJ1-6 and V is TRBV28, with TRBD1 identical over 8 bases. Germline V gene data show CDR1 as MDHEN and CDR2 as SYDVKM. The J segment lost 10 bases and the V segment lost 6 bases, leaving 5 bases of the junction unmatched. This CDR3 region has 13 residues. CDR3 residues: CASRGQGNSPLHF. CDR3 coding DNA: TGTGCCAGCAGAGGACAGGGAAACTCACCCCTCCACTTT.

CDR3 in amino acids: CASSLTESTEAFF. The CDR3 DNA reads as TGTGCCAGCAGTTTAACGGAGTCCACTGAAGCTTTCTTT. The genes are TRBV28 and TRBJ1-1, with D uncertain. The CDR3 spans 13 residues. V gave up 2 bases and J gave up 4 bases, with 8 bases separating them. Germline V gene data show CDR1 as MDHEN and CDR2 as SYDVKM.

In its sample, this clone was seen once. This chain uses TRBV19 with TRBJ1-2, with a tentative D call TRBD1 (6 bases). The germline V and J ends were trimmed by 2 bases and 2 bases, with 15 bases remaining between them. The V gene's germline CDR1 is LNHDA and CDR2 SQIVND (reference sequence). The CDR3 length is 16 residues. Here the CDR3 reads CASSIPRGKLNYGYTF. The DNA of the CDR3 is TGTGCCAGTAGTATACCCAGGGGAAAGTTGAACTATGGCTACACCTTC.

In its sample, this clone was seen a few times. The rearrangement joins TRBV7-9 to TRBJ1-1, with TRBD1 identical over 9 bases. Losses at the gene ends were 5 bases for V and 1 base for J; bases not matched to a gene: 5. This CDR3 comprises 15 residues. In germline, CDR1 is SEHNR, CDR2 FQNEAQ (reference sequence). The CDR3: CASSAYRGRNTEAFF. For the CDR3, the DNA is TGTGCCAGCAGCGCCTACAGGGGGCGGAACACTGAAGCTTTCTTT.